This TCR beta chain originates from a study of beta chain features in type 1 diabetes. The isolated RNA, all of it, was reverse transcribed, so expressed TCRB transcripts were what got sequenced. The assay was immunoSEQ multiplex PCR, and TCRdb's table has in-frame clones only and misses some. This sample has roughly 330,000 clones; approximately 11% occur once, and the top ten carry just over 0.015%. There was one heparinised blood draw per donor, averaging about 116 mL. CD4+ naive, central memory, regulatory and stem cell-like memory cells were sorted via CD45RO/CCR7/CD25/CD127/CD95/CD27. The CDR3 extends over 12 amino acids. CDR1 is KGHSH and CDR2 is LQKENI in the germline V gene. With 0 bases clipped from V and 13 bases from J, the junction kept 0 bases outside the gene matches.

This rearrangement joins TRBV18 to TRBJ2-3, with 11 bases that match TRBD2. The material sequenced was naive CD4+ T cells from blood. The TCR comes from a woman in her thirties in good health. CDR3 sequence: CASSPPGLAEYF. DNA of the CDR3: TGTGCCAGCTCACCACCGGGACTAGCGGAGTATTTT.